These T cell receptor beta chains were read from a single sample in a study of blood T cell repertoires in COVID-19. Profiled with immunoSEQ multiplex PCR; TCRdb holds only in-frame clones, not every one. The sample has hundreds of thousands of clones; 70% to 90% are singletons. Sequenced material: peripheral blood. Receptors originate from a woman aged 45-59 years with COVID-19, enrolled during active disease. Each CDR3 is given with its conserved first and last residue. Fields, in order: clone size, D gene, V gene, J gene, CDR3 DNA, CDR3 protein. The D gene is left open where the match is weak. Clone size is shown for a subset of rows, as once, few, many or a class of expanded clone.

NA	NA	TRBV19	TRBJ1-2	TGTGCCAGTAGTACGACCACAGGGAGCGACTATGGCTACACCTTC	CASSTTTGSDYGYTF
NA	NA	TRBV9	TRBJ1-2	TGTGCCAGCAGCCCAGGTTCATTTGGCTACACCTTC	CASSPGSFGYTF
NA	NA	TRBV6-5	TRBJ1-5	TGTGCCAGCATGACAGGTTTAAATCAGCCCCAGCATTTT	CASMTGLNQPQHF
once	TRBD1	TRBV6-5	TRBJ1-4	TGTGCCAGCAGTTACGGTCAGGGGGAGGAAAAACTGTTTTTT	CASSYGQGEEKLFF
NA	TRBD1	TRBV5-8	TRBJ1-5	TGTGCCAGCAGCTTGGGGCAGGGGGCGTGGGGCAATCAGCCCCAGCATTTT	CASSLGQGAWGNQPQHF
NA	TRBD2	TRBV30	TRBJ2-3	TGTGCCTGCCGACACCCCGGGAGGGCAGATACGCAGTATTTT	CACRHPGRADTQYF
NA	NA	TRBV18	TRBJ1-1	TGTGCCAGCTCGCTAACAGGGAGGAACACTGAAGCTTTCTTT	CASSLTGRNTEAFF
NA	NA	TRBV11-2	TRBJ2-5	TGTGCCAGCAGCTCAGAGGGCGGGGCCCGTGGGACCCAGTACTTC	CASSSEGGARGTQYF
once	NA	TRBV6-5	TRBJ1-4	TGTGCCAGCTTTCGGCGAGGTTTGGCTAATGAAAAACTGTTTTTT	CASFRRGLANEKLFF
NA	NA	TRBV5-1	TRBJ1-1	TGCGCCAGCAGCTTTCCCGGGGAAGCTTTCTTT	CASSFPGEAFF
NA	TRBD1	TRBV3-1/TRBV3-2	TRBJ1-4	TGTGCCAGCAGCCGCCTACAGGGGGCAAAAGAAAAACTGTTTTTT	CASSRLQGAKEKLFF
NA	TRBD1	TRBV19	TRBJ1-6	TGTGCCAGTAGTACTGGACAGGAAGATTCACCCCTCCACTTT	CASSTGQEDSPLHF
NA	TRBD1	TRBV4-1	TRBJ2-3	TGCGCCAGCAGCCAGACAGGGACAGATACGCAGTATTTT	CASSQTGTDTQYF
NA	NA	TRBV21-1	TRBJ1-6	TGTGCCAGCACCCCCGGGGGTCAATCAAGATCACCCCTCCACTTT	CASTPGGQSRSPLHF
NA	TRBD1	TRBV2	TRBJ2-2	TGTGCCAGCAGTGAATTGACAGGGATGAAGGGATACACCGGGGAGCTGTTTTTT	CASSELTGMKGYTGELFF
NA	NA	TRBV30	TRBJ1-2	TGTGCCTGGACGGGAGCTAACTATGGCTACACCTTC	CAWTGANYGYTF
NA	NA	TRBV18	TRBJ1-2	TGTGCCAGCTCACCACCGGGGCACGCTCTTAAGTATGGCTACACCTTC	CASSPPGHALKYGYTF
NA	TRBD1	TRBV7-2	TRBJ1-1	TGTGCCAGCAGCCCTAAATTCGGACAGGGGGAGGACACTGAAGCTTTCTTT	CASSPKFGQGEDTEAFF
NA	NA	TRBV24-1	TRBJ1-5	TGTGCCACCAGTGACATGGGCCCCGATCAGCCCCAGCATTTT	CATSDMGPDQPQHF
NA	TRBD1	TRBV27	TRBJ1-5	TGTGCCAGCAGTACGACAGGGGAAGGACAGCCCCAGCATTTT	CASSTTGEGQPQHF
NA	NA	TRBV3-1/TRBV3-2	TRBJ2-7	TGTGCCAGCAGCCAAGTTAACGAGCAGTACTTC	CASSQVNEQYF
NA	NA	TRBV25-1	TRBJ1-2	TGTGCCAGCAGTGACCCCGCAGGGGTCGGCTACACCTTC	CASSDPAGVGYTF
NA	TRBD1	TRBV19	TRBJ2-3	TGTGCCAGTAGTCTCTGGACAGGGTTGACAGATACGCAGTATTTT	CASSLWTGLTDTQYF
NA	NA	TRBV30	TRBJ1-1	TGTGCCGGATCGCACAGGGCGCACACTGAAGCTTTCTTT	CAGSHRAHTEAFF
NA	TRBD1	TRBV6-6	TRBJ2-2	TGTGCCAGCATCCGGACAGGGCAATTCACCGGGGAGCTGTTTTTT	CASIRTGQFTGELFF
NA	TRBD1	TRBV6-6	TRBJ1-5	TGTGCCAGCAGCCCAGGGGGGAGGCAGCCCCAGCATTTT	CASSPGGRQPQHF
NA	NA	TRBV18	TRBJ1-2	TGTGCCAGCTCCCCACAAGGAAGCGATGGCTACACCTTC	CASSPQGSDGYTF
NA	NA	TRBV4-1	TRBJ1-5	TGCGCCAGCAGCCAAGAAGGGGGAGGCAATCAGCCCCAGCATTTT	CASSQEGGGNQPQHF
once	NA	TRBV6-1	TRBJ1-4	TGTGCCAGCAGTGAATGGGGGGACCCTAATGAAAAACTGTTTTTT	CASSEWGDPNEKLFF
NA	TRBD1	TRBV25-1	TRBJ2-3	TGTGCCAGCAGCGCATACCGGGACAGGTCTGGAGATACGCAGTATTTT	CASSAYRDRSGDTQYF
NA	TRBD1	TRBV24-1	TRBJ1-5	TGTGCCACCAGTGATAGGGGACAGGGACTAAATCAGCCCCAGCATTTT	CATSDRGQGLNQPQHF